This is a list of T cell receptor beta chains from one sample in a study of persistence of HIV-infected CD4 T cells. Their antigens remain unidentified. Here immunoSEQ multiplex PCR was the method, and the copy in TCRdb shows in-frame clones only, minus some. The sample has some 41,000 clones; around 80% are singletons. The sample was CD4+ T cells sorted from PBMCs after approximately 19-hour stimulation, taken from a patient who received antiretroviral therapy. The receptors shown here come from an adult man with HIV who was CMV-seropositive. Both conserved end residues are part of each CDR3. Each record gives: clone size, D gene, V gene, J gene, CDR3 DNA, CDR3 protein. D genes are given only for firm matches. Only some rows state a clone size, as once, few, many or a class for expanded clones.

size: NA
D: NA
V: TRBV6-1
J: TRBJ1-5
DNA: TGTGCCAGCAGTGAAGGACAGATAAATCAGCCCCAGCATTTT
CDR3: CASSEGQINQPQHF

size: NA
D: NA
V: TRBV19
J: TRBJ1-1
DNA: TGTGCCAGTACGCCCTATACAGGGACCCACGAAGCTTTCTTT
CDR3: CASTPYTGTHEAFF

size: NA
D: NA
V: TRBV6-5
J: TRBJ1-1
DNA: TGTGCCAGCAGAACGGGAATGAACACTGAAGCTTTCTTT
CDR3: CASRTGMNTEAFF

size: NA
D: NA
V: TRBV9
J: TRBJ1-3
DNA: TGTGCCAGCAGCGTAGGTTCTGGAAACACCATATATTTT
CDR3: CASSVGSGNTIYF

size: once
D: NA
V: TRBV7-2
J: TRBJ2-1
DNA: TGTGCCAGCAGCTTAACCGTCCAGCCCTACAATGAGCAGTTCTTC
CDR3: CASSLTVQPYNEQFF

size: NA
D: TRBD1
V: TRBV27
J: TRBJ2-7
DNA: TGTGCCAGCAGTCGGGACAGGGGGCCCTACGAGCAGTACTTC
CDR3: CASSRDRGPYEQYF

size: NA
D: NA
V: TRBV7-2
J: TRBJ2-7
DNA: TGTGCCAGCAGCTCGCAAGGCGGGGTGGGTTTCTACGAGCAGTACTTC
CDR3: CASSSQGGVGFYEQYF

size: NA
D: TRBD1
V: TRBV13
J: TRBJ1-3
DNA: TGTGCCAGCACGGGCAGGGGGTCTGGAAACACCATATATTTT
CDR3: CASTGRGSGNTIYF

size: NA
D: TRBD1
V: TRBV19
J: TRBJ1-6
DNA: TGTGCCAGTAGTATCCCCGGGACAGGGTATTCACCCCTCCACTTT
CDR3: CASSIPGTGYSPLHF

size: NA
D: TRBD1
V: TRBV20-1
J: TRBJ2-1
DNA: TGCAGTGCTAGTCCCCAAGGGGGCCTAGTTAATGAGCAGTTCTTC
CDR3: CSASPQGGLVNEQFF

size: NA
D: NA
V: TRBV15
J: TRBJ2-6
DNA: TGTGCCACCAGCACCCTAGGGCGGTCTGGGGCCAACGTCCTGACTTTC
CDR3: CATSTLGRSGANVLTF

size: NA
D: TRBD1
V: TRBV7-9
J: TRBJ1-3
DNA: TGTGCCAGCAGCTTACAGGGGGGCACTCTTAACACCATATATTTT
CDR3: CASSLQGGTLNTIYF

size: NA
D: NA
V: TRBV29-1
J: TRBJ2-4
DNA: TGCAGCGTGGGGGAAGGGGCTGGGGTTACCAAAAACATTCAGTACTTC
CDR3: CSVGEGAGVTKNIQYF

size: NA
D: TRBD2
V: TRBV6-1
J: TRBJ2-3
DNA: TGTGCCAGCAGTGAACTAGCGGGGCTATCCACAGATACGCAGTATTTT
CDR3: CASSELAGLSTDTQYF

size: NA
D: NA
V: TRBV19
J: TRBJ1-4
DNA: TGTGCCAGTAGTTCTTATGAAAAACTGTTTTTT
CDR3: CASSSYEKLFF

size: NA
D: NA
V: TRBV5-1
J: TRBJ2-7
DNA: TGCGCCAGCAGCTTGGCTCCGACAGAGGGGTACGAGCAGTACTTC
CDR3: CASSLAPTEGYEQYF

size: once
D: TRBD1
V: TRBV28
J: TRBJ2-3
DNA: TGTGCCAGCAGTAGAGGACAGGTCCAAGGTACGCAGTATTTT
CDR3: CASSRGQVQGTQYF

size: NA
D: NA
V: TRBV3-1/TRBV3-2
J: TRBJ1-3
DNA: TGTGCCAGCAGCCAAGTGCGGGGGACTGGAAACACCATATATTTT
CDR3: CASSQVRGTGNTIYF

size: NA
D: TRBD1
V: TRBV5-6
J: TRBJ2-7
DNA: TGTGCCAGCAGCTCCGACAGGGGCCCCAGGATGGAGCAGTACTTC
CDR3: CASSSDRGPRMEQYF

size: NA
D: TRBD1
V: TRBV19
J: TRBJ1-4
DNA: TGTGCCAGCCGGGACAGGGGGCAAAAAAATGAAAAACTGTTTTTT
CDR3: CASRDRGQKNEKLFF

size: NA
D: NA
V: TRBV10-3
J: TRBJ1-1
DNA: TGTGCCATCAAGGGGGGGTTGAAGAACACTGAAGCTTTCTTT
CDR3: CAIKGGLKNTEAFF

size: NA
D: TRBD1
V: TRBV3-1/TRBV3-2
J: TRBJ2-1
DNA: TGTGCCAGCAGCCAAGGTGCAGGGGGACGGGGAAATGAGCAGTTCTTC
CDR3: CASSQGAGGRGNEQFF

size: NA
D: TRBD2
V: TRBV18
J: TRBJ2-3
DNA: TGTGCCAGCTCAACCCGGACTAGCGGGGGGACAGATACGCAGTATTTT
CDR3: CASSTRTSGGTDTQYF

size: NA
D: TRBD1
V: TRBV15
J: TRBJ1-2
DNA: TGTGCCACCTTCGGCGAGACAGGGGGATTCGCCTATGGCTACACCTTC
CDR3: CATFGETGGFAYGYTF

size: NA
D: NA
V: TRBV2
J: TRBJ2-1
DNA: TGTGCCAGCTTCCGACAGGTCCCCTCCTACAATGAGCAGTTCTTC
CDR3: CASFRQVPSYNEQFF

size: NA
D: NA
V: TRBV2
J: TRBJ2-7
DNA: TGTGCCAGCAGGGGAATCTCCTACGAGCAGTACTTC
CDR3: CASRGISYEQYF

size: NA
D: TRBD1
V: TRBV6-1
J: TRBJ1-1
DNA: TGTGCCAGCAGTGATCTGACAGGGGGCAGAACTGAAGCTTTCTTT
CDR3: CASSDLTGGRTEAFF

size: NA
D: TRBD1
V: TRBV5-4
J: TRBJ2-7
DNA: TGTGCCAGCAGCTGGCGGGACAGGGGTTCCTACGAGCAGTACTTC
CDR3: CASSWRDRGSYEQYF

size: NA
D: NA
V: TRBV21-1
J: TRBJ1-2
DNA: TGTGCCAGCAGCAAAGCGCACCGGGGGCCTAACTATGGCTACACCTTC
CDR3: CASSKAHRGPNYGYTF

size: NA
D: TRBD1
V: TRBV6-5
J: TRBJ2-7
DNA: TGTGCCAGCGGGACCAAGACAGGGGCCTACGAGCAGTACTTC
CDR3: CASGTKTGAYEQYF

size: NA
D: NA
V: TRBV3-1/TRBV3-2
J: TRBJ2-3
DNA: TGTGCCAGCAGCCCTCTGGCGGGGTCGCGAGATACGCAGTATTTT
CDR3: CASSPLAGSRDTQYF

size: NA
D: NA
V: TRBV18
J: TRBJ1-4
DNA: TGTGCCAGCTCAGGTGGACATCTGAGTAATGAAAAACTGTTTTTT
CDR3: CASSGGHLSNEKLFF

size: NA
D: NA
V: TRBV19
J: TRBJ2-5
DNA: TGTGCCAGTTCCGGGTTCGGGGAGACCCAGTACTTC
CDR3: CASSGFGETQYF

size: few
D: NA
V: TRBV3-1/TRBV3-2
J: TRBJ2-1
DNA: TGTGCCAGCACCGACAGCTCAAGGTACAATGAGCAGTTCTTC
CDR3: CASTDSSRYNEQFF

size: NA
D: NA
V: TRBV6-5
J: TRBJ1-1
DNA: TGTGCCAGCAGTTACGAACAGGGCCCCATGAACACTGAAGCTTTCTTT
CDR3: CASSYEQGPMNTEAFF

size: NA
D: NA
V: TRBV7-2
J: TRBJ2-6
DNA: TGTGCCAGCAGCTTAGGAGGGTCTGGGGCCAACGTCCTGACTTTC
CDR3: CASSLGGSGANVLTF

size: once
D: TRBD2
V: TRBV4-1
J: TRBJ2-3
DNA: TGCGCCAGCAGCCAAGAGGGGGGGGATACGCAGTATTTT
CDR3: CASSQEGGDTQYF

size: NA
D: NA
V: TRBV6-5
J: TRBJ1-3
DNA: TGTGCCAGCCGGGACATCGCCAGCTCTGGAAACACCATATATTTT
CDR3: CASRDIASSGNTIYF

size: once
D: NA
V: TRBV18
J: TRBJ1-5
DNA: TGTGCCAGCTCACCAAGAGGGGGGAATAGCAATCAGCCCCAGCATTTT
CDR3: CASSPRGGNSNQPQHF

size: NA
D: TRBD1
V: TRBV5-1
J: TRBJ2-5
DNA: TGCGCCAGCTGCTTGGGACAGGGGGAGACCCAGTACTTC
CDR3: CASCLGQGETQYF

size: once
D: NA
V: TRBV7-2
J: TRBJ2-2
DNA: TGTGCCAGCAGCTTAGGGGGGAACACCGGGGAGCTGTTTTTT
CDR3: CASSLGGNTGELFF

size: once
D: NA
V: TRBV15
J: TRBJ1-4
DNA: TGTGCCACCAGCAGAGGGGGCCAGGGAGAGGAAAAACTGTTTTTT
CDR3: CATSRGGQGEEKLFF

size: NA
D: NA
V: TRBV10-3
J: TRBJ1-6
DNA: TGTGCCATCAGTGATCGGGCCGGGTCTTCACCCCTCCACTTT
CDR3: CAISDRAGSSPLHF

size: NA
D: NA
V: TRBV7-9
J: TRBJ1-5
DNA: TGTGCCAGCAGCTTAGGCTTGAACCAGCCCCAGCATTTT
CDR3: CASSLGLNQPQHF

size: NA
D: NA
V: TRBV27
J: TRBJ1-4
DNA: TGTGCCAGCAGTTTACAGGTCGGGGAAAAACTGTTTTTT
CDR3: CASSLQVGEKLFF

size: NA
D: NA
V: TRBV18
J: TRBJ1-1
DNA: TGTGCCAGCTCATCTGACCAGAACACTGAAGCTTTCTTT
CDR3: CASSSDQNTEAFF

size: NA
D: NA
V: TRBV27
J: TRBJ1-4
DNA: TGTGCCAGCACCTCGTCAGGGAGCTCAACCCGGGGGGTAAAACTGTTTTTT
CDR3: CASTSSGSSTRGVKLFF

size: NA
D: TRBD1
V: TRBV27
J: TRBJ2-7
DNA: TGTGCCAGCAGGCCTCCGGGACAGGGTCGGAACGAGCAGTACTTC
CDR3: CASRPPGQGRNEQYF

size: NA
D: TRBD1
V: TRBV29-1
J: TRBJ1-2
DNA: TGCAGCGTTTTTGGGACAGGCGGCACCACTAACTATGGCTACACCTTC
CDR3: CSVFGTGGTTNYGYTF

size: once
D: NA
V: TRBV7-8
J: TRBJ1-3
DNA: TGTGCCAGCAGCTTACGAGCGATCTCTGGAAACACCATATATTTT
CDR3: CASSLRAISGNTIYF

size: NA
D: TRBD1
V: TRBV20-1
J: TRBJ1-1
DNA: TGCAGTGCCGCCGACAGGGCTGCTTTCTTT
CDR3: CSAADRAAFF

size: NA
D: TRBD2
V: TRBV5-1
J: TRBJ2-3
DNA: TGCGCCAGCAGCTGGACTAGCGGCACAGATACGCAGTATTTT
CDR3: CASSWTSGTDTQYF

size: once
D: NA
V: TRBV18
J: TRBJ2-7
DNA: TGTGCCAGCTCACAAGACAGGGGAGGGTACGAGCAGTACTTC
CDR3: CASSQDRGGYEQYF

size: few
D: NA
V: TRBV5-1
J: TRBJ2-1
DNA: TGCGCCAGCAGCCTGGTGGACGGTGACAATGAGCAGTTCTTC
CDR3: CASSLVDGDNEQFF

size: few
D: NA
V: TRBV5-1
J: TRBJ1-1
DNA: TGCGCCAGCAGCTTGGGGGACTTACCGAACACTGAAGCTTTCTTT
CDR3: CASSLGDLPNTEAFF

size: NA
D: NA
V: TRBV6-5
J: TRBJ1-5
DNA: TGTGCCAGCAGGAGCGGACAAAACAATCAGCCCCAGCATTTT
CDR3: CASRSGQNNQPQHF

size: NA
D: TRBD1
V: TRBV27
J: TRBJ2-7
DNA: TGTGCCAGCAGTCTCTCCCGGGACAGGGGCTACTACGAGCAGTACTTC
CDR3: CASSLSRDRGYYEQYF

size: NA
D: NA
V: TRBV7-8
J: TRBJ1-1
DNA: TGTGCCAGCAGCTTAGAGGCGGTTGTGAGCACTGAAGCTTTCTTT
CDR3: CASSLEAVVSTEAFF

size: few
D: NA
V: TRBV10-2
J: TRBJ1-1
DNA: TGCGCCAGCAGTGAAGGGCAGCTAGTACGTGCTTTCTTT
CDR3: CASSEGQLVRAFF

size: NA
D: TRBD1
V: TRBV19
J: TRBJ1-5
DNA: TGTGCCAGTATTTCCGGGACAGCAGAAGGACAGCCCCAGCATTTT
CDR3: CASISGTAEGQPQHF